Below, 29 T cell receptor beta chains from the same sample are listed, as sequenced in a study of CD8 T cells in Susac syndrome. Random hexamers were used to reverse transcribe the RNA input (roughly 0.5 to 1 ug). TCRdb itself ran the immunoSEQ multiplex PCR reads through MiXCR, one entry per CDR3 protein. The sample lists 200,000 or so distinct CDR3 sequences, nearly 95% occurring once. The sample taken for sequencing was CD4+ T cells from PBMCs. Receptors were obtained from a human donor with multiple sclerosis.

The chain recombines TRBV30 with TRBJ2-3; D is ambiguous. The CDR3 extends over 12 amino acids. Trimming removed 3 bases from V and 4 bases from J, with 8 bases in between. Germline V lookup: CDR1 GTSNPN, CDR2 SVGIG (reference sequence). CDR3 loop: CAWSSSSDTQYF. The CDR3 nucleotides read TGTGCCTGGAGCTCCTCGTCAGATACGCAGTATTTT.

This rearrangement joins TRBV9 to TRBJ2-3; TRBD2 aligns across 9 bases. The CDR3 is made up of 15 amino acids. The V gene end was trimmed by 2 bases and the J gene end by 2 bases; junction bases not matched to a gene: 3. Per germline, CDR1 SGDLS and CDR2 YYNGEE. As DNA, the CDR3 is TGTGCCAGCAGCGTCGGGACTAGCCACACAGATACGCAGTATTTT. Protein sequence: CASSVGTSHTDTQYF.

The chain combines TRBV11-2 with TRBJ2-7; possibly TRBD2 for D (5 bases). The V and J ends lost 5 bases and 5 bases respectively, with 13 bases between them. Germline V CDR1 and CDR2: SGHAT, FQNNGV. The CDR3 has 13 amino acids. The CDR3 nucleotides are TGTGCCAGCAGCGTTGGACTTAGCCACGAGCAGTACTTC. This gives the protein CASSVGLSHEQYF.

The chain joins TRBV4-1 to TRBJ2-1; 10 nucleotides match TRBD2. CDR3 size: 19 residues. The germline V gene encodes CDR1 MGHRA and CDR2 YSYEKL. J gave up 10 bases and V 0 bases, and 18 bases lay outside the gene matches. The chain's CDR3 is CASSQEHTRASGRPHEQFF. CDR3 in DNA: TGCGCCAGCAGCCAAGAACACACCCGGGCTAGCGGGAGACCCCACGAGCAGTTCTTC.

This chain links TRBV7-3 with TRBJ1-1; D remains ambiguous. V lost 2 bases and J 0 bases, leaving 7 bases between the germline ends. Germline values: CDR1 SGHTA, CDR2 FQGTGA. The CDR3 is 14 amino acids. The CDR3: CASSLGQLNTEAFF. In nucleotides, the CDR3 is TGTGCCAGCAGCTTAGGGCAGTTGAACACTGAAGCTTTCTTT.

The chain uses TRBV29-1 and TRBJ1-2; D gene uncertain. CDR1 and CDR2 (germline): SQVTM, ANQGSEA. Trimming removed 7 bases at V and 13 bases at J, with 19 bases between. The CDR3 is made up of 11 amino acids. The CDR3 here is CSADRERRFTF. The CDR3 DNA is TGCAGCGCCGATCGAGAGAGGAGGTTCACCTTC. The entire variable domain, with the rest obtained from reference TRBV29-1 and TRBJ1-2, is as follows: SAVISQKPSRDICQRGTSLTIQCQVDSQVTMMFWYRQQPGQSLTLIATANQGSEATYESGFVIDKFPISRPNLTFSTLTVSNMSPEDSSIYLCSADRERRFTFGSGTRLTVV.

The J gene is TRBJ2-7, the V gene TRBV6-5; D is undetermined. The V end lost 1 base, the J end lost 13 bases, and 11 bases lay between the germline ends. Germline V gives CDR1 MNHEY, CDR2 SVGAGI. The length of the CDR3 is 11 residues. CDR3 residues: CASSYFGKVYF. The CDR3 region has the DNA TGTGCCAGCAGTTACTTTGGGAAAGTCTACTTC.

The chain employs TRBV29-1 and TRBJ2-2, with 10 bases fitting TRBD1. This CDR3 spans 13 amino acids. The ends lost 3 bases at V and 5 bases at J; junction bases unmatched: 0. Per germline, CDR1 SQVTM and CDR2 ANQGSEA. Here the CDR3 DNA reads TGCAGCGTTGAGGACAGGGGGACCGGGGAGCTGTTTTTT. Its translation: CSVEDRGTGELFF.

The V call is TRBV20-1, the J call TRBJ1-2, with D uncertain. CDR1 and CDR2 from the germline V gene are DFQATT and SNEGSKA (reference sequence). V lost 3 bases, J lost 4 bases, and 9 bases lay in between. CDR3 length: 12 amino acids. For the CDR3, the DNA is TGCAGTGCTAGTCAGCGGGGCTATGGCTACACCTTC. It yields the protein CSASQRGYGYTF.

This sequence joins TRBV11-2 and TRBJ1-2; D ambiguous. Germline CDR1 and CDR2: SGHAT and FQNNGV. The ends were cut back, 6 bases at V and 4 bases at J, with 9 bases in the middle. The CDR3 consists of 12 residues. The CDR3, as DNA: TGTGCCAGCAGACACGAACGCTATGGCTACACCTTC. Translating it yields CASRHERYGYTF.

This clonotype appeared once. The V call is TRBV20-1, the J call TRBJ1-1, with TRBD1 matching 9 bases. CDR3 length equals 12 residues. Trimming took 2 bases from V and 7 from J; bases not matched to a gene: 2. Germline CDR1 reads DFQATT; CDR2 reads SNEGSKA (reference sequence). Written as DNA, the CDR3 is TGCAGTGCTAGACAGACAGGGGGTGAAGCTTTCTTT. Its translation is CSARQTGGEAFF.

The sample holds a few counts of this clonotype. The V call is TRBV29-1, the J call TRBJ1-1, with 11 positions matching TRBD1. Germline lookup yields CDR1 SQVTM and CDR2 ANQGSEA. This CDR3 region has 13 residues. V lost 7 bases and J lost 9; bases outside the gene matches: 10. CDR3 bases: TGCAGCGCCGGACAGGGGGCCCAACGTAAAGCTTTCTTT. This encodes CSAGQGAQRKAFF. Full variable domain (remainder filled in from reference TRBV29-1 and TRBJ1-1): SAVISQKPSRDICQRGTSLTIQCQVDSQVTMMFWYRQQPGQSLTLIATANQGSEATYESGFVIDKFPISRPNLTFSTLTVSNMSPEDSSIYLCSAGQGAQRKAFFGQGTRLTVV.

V is TRBV3-1 and J is TRBJ2-1; D may be TRBD2 (6 bases). This CDR3 region has 12 residues. Trimming stripped 11 bases from V and 0 bases from J, with 8 bases between. Germline CDR1 LGHDT, CDR2 YNNKEL (reference sequence). This CDR3 reads CASGGSYNEQFF. CDR3 nucleotides: TGTGCCTCCGGGGGCTCCTACAATGAGCAGTTCTTC.

This clonotype is a singleton in its sample. The chain carries TRBV12-3 or TRBV12-4 and TRBJ2-1; a weak D match, TRBD1 (6 bases). This CDR3 region has 12 residues. V was clipped by 5 bases and J by 6 bases, with 8 bases between them. CDR3 bases: TGTGCCAGCAGTACAGGGTTCAATGAGCAGTTCTTC. It is translated as CASSTGFNEQFF.

The chain employs TRBV6-5 and TRBJ2-2; D unclear. The CDR3 contains 11 residues. Germline V gene sequence: CDR1 MNHEY, CDR2 SVGAGI. Trimming pared 6 bases from V and 8 bases from J, leaving 7 bases between. The CDR3 nucleotides are TGTGCCAGCAGGCGACCAGGGGAGCTGTTTTTT. The encoded protein is CASRRPGELFF.

The chain joins TRBV12-3 or TRBV12-4 to TRBJ2-1; 8 bases align to TRBD2. This CDR3 spans 15 amino acids. Trimming took 1 base from V and 7 from J; bases not matched to a gene: 6. The CDR3 here is CASSLDGGAWNEQFF. For the CDR3, the DNA is TGTGCCAGCAGTTTAGACGGGGGGGCCTGGAATGAGCAGTTCTTC.

The chain is built from TRBV27 and TRBJ1-5; D is unresolved. CDR1 MNHEY and CDR2 SMNVEV come from the germline V gene (reference sequence). The CDR3 runs 12 residues. Trimming left V 8 bases short and J 8 bases short, with 13 bases between. CDR3 amino acids: CASWTVDEPQHF. As DNA, the CDR3 is TGTGCCAGCTGGACGGTCGACGAGCCCCAGCATTTT.

The chain employs TRBV27 and TRBJ2-4; unclear D gene. The V gene lost 5 bases and the J gene lost 10 bases, with 15 bases spanning the gap. This CDR3 comprises 13 residues. Germline V gives CDR1 MNHEY, CDR2 SMNVEV (reference sequence). CDR3 in amino acids: CASSLRVEGIQYF. CDR3 nucleotides: TGTGCCAGCAGTCTCCGGGTTGAAGGGATTCAGTACTTC.

The rearrangement links TRBV20-1 to TRBJ1-1; the D gene is possibly TRBD1 (5 bases). Germline-derived CDR1 and CDR2 are DFQATT and SNEGSKA (reference sequence). The CDR3 loop spans 14 amino acids. Between the trimmed V and J ends, which lost 5 bases and 3 bases, there was a span of 16 bases. The DNA of the CDR3 is TGCAGTGCTCCGATAGCTGGAGGGGACACTGAAGCTTTCTTT. As protein: CSAPIAGGDTEAFF.

V gene TRBV5-1 combines with J gene TRBJ2-1; maybe TRBD2 (6 bases). Trimming cost V 5 bases and J 1 base, with 16 bases left between them. Germline V gene lookup returns CDR1 SGHRS and CDR2 YFSETQ. This CDR3 region has 16 residues. CDR3 nucleotide sequence: TGCGCCAGCAGACCGCTCGCGGGAAGTTCCTACAATGAGCAGTTCTTC. Amino acids: CASRPLAGSSYNEQFF.

The chain employs TRBV20-1 and TRBJ1-5, with a possible D match to TRBD1 (6 bases). V was cut by 6 bases and J by 3 bases, with 12 bases left in between. Per germline, CDR1 DFQATT and CDR2 SNEGSKA (reference sequence). The CDR3 contains 13 residues. CDR3 loop: CSARTATNQPQHF. CDR3 nucleotides: TGCAGTGCGCGGACAGCCACCAATCAGCCCCAGCATTTT.

The chain couples TRBV5-1 to TRBJ2-2, with D maybe TRBD2 (6 bases). Trimming shortened V by 4 bases and J by 3 bases, and 10 bases separated the two germline ends. In germline, CDR1 is SGHRS, CDR2 YFSETQ. There are 14 residues in the CDR3. In DNA form, the CDR3 reads TGCGCCAGCAGCCCTAGCGATTACACCGGGGAGCTGTTTTTT. It is translated as CASSPSDYTGELFF.

Here the CDR3 DNA reads TGCGCCAGCAGCTTGTATAGTTCTGGGGAGACCCAGTACTTC. It specifies CASSLYSSGETQYF. V and J are TRBV5-1 and TRBJ2-5; no firm D call. Germline lookup yields CDR1 SGHRS and CDR2 YFSETQ. The CDR3 length is 14 residues. V gave up 1 base and J gave up 5 bases, with 12 bases separating them.

The genes are TRBV30 and TRBJ2-7, with 9 positions matching TRBD1. CDR3 length: 12 amino acids. V shed 3 bases, J shed 7 bases, and the junction held 4 bases outside the gene matches. Germline CDR1 is GTSNPN and CDR2 is SVGIG (reference sequence). The CDR3 DNA reads as TGTGCCTGGAGCCCAGGACAGGGGGAGCAGTACTTC. Translation: CAWSPGQGEQYF.

The chain joins TRBV6-2 or TRBV6-3 to TRBJ2-1, with 12 nucleotides matching TRBD2. Germline values: CDR1 MNHEY, CDR2 SVGEGT. The CDR3 is 14 residues long. The trim removed 6 bases at V and 8 bases at J, leaving 5 bases unmatched. The CDR3: CASSRLAGEHEQFF. CDR3 DNA sequence: TGTGCCAGCAGCCGACTAGCGGGAGAACATGAGCAGTTCTTC.

The chain couples TRBV9 to TRBJ2-7; TRBD2 matches 7 bases. The germline V gene has CDR1 SGDLS and CDR2 YYNGEE. This CDR3 comprises 13 residues. The junction had 6 bases not matched to a gene; V was cut back by 3 bases and J by 6 bases. The CDR3 protein is CASSGATGGEQYF. The CDR3 nucleotides are TGTGCCAGCAGCGGAGCCACGGGGGGCGAGCAGTACTTC.

V usage is TRBV29-1 and J usage is TRBJ1-2, with a weak D call TRBD1 (6 bases). Between the trimmed V and J ends, which lost 6 bases and 2 bases, there was a span of 13 bases. Germline assignment: CDR1 SQVTM and CDR2 ANQGSEA. The CDR3 consists of 13 residues. The DNA for the CDR3 is TGCAGCGTGTCCGGACAGTCCAACTATGGCTACACCTTC. The encoded protein is CSVSGQSNYGYTF.

V usage is TRBV7-3 and J usage is TRBJ2-5; 11 nucleotides match TRBD2. The CDR3 has 16 amino acids. Trimming cost V 7 bases and J 4 bases; bases outside gene matches: 11. Germline loops: CDR1 SGHTA, CDR2 FQGTGA. This CDR3 is CASNPTSGNSVETQYF. CDR3 bases: TGTGCCAGCAACCCGACTAGCGGGAATTCGGTAGAGACCCAGTACTTC.

The chain couples TRBV7-6 to TRBJ2-1, with 12 positions matching TRBD2. Germline V gives CDR1 SGHVS, CDR2 FNYEAQ. With 5 bases clipped from V and 9 bases from J, the junction kept 5 bases outside the gene matches. The CDR3 sequence is 14 residues long. CDR3 in amino acids: CASSIGLAGIEQFF. The CDR3 coding sequence is TGTGCCAGCAGCATTGGACTAGCGGGGATTGAGCAGTTCTTC.